These T cell receptor beta chains were read from a single sample in a study of cytomegalovirus exposure and HLA in healthy donors. Assay: immunoSEQ multiplex PCR; the TCRdb copy retains only in-frame clones and omits some. Among 90,000 or so clones listed, just under 75% were seen once. Sequencing input: PBMCs. The origin of the receptors is a man between 60 and 75 years old in good health and CMV-seronegative. CDR3s include the opening cysteine and the closing phenylalanine or tryptophan. Only some rows state a clone size, as once, few, many or a class for expanded clones.

j_gene: TRBJ1-5
v_gene: TRBV7-2
abundance: .
CDR3aa: CASSPGSNQPQHF

j_gene: TRBJ1-1
v_gene: TRBV30
abundance: once
CDR3aa: CAWSGTVSGPAFF

j_gene: TRBJ1-1
v_gene: TRBV21-1
abundance: .
CDR3aa: CASSTGGKNGNTEAFF

j_gene: TRBJ2-4
v_gene: TRBV28
abundance: once
CDR3aa: CASSSPDRRLAKNIQYF

j_gene: TRBJ1-1
v_gene: TRBV2
abundance: .
CDR3aa: CASSGGGYGTEAFF

j_gene: TRBJ1-5
v_gene: TRBV27
abundance: .
CDR3aa: CASSSGQGPLLRSQHF

j_gene: TRBJ2-3
v_gene: TRBV6-4
abundance: .
CDR3aa: CASSDAGRASTDTQYF

j_gene: TRBJ2-7
v_gene: TRBV6-5
abundance: .
CDR3aa: CAISQGPDRYEQYF

j_gene: TRBJ2-7
v_gene: TRBV6-1
abundance: .
CDR3aa: CASSDEGGSWEGYEQYF

j_gene: TRBJ1-5
v_gene: TRBV6-5
abundance: few
CDR3aa: CASSQDNRRRQPQHF